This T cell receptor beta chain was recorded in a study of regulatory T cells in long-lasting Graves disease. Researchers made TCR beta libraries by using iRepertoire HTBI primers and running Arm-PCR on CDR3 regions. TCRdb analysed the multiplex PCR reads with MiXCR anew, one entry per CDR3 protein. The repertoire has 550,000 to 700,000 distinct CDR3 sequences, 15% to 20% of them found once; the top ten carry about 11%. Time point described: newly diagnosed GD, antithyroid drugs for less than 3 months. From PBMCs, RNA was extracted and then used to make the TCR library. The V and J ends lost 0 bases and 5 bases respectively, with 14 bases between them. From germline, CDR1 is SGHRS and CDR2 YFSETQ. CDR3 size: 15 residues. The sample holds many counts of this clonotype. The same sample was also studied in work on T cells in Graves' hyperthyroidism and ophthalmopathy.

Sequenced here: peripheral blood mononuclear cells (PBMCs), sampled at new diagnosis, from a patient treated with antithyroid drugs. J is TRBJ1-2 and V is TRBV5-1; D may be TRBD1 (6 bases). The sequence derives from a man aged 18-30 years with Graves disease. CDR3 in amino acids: CASSLVPGQVYGYTF. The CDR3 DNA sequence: TGCGCCAGCAGCTTGGTACCGGGACAAGTATATGGCTACACCTTC.